Each of the 20 T cell receptor beta chains below was sequenced from the same sample in a study of blood T cell repertoires in COVID-19. Assay used: immunoSEQ multiplex PCR; TCRdb lists only in-frame clones, some missing. The sample comprises 70,000 or so clones, around 75% of which are singletons, and around 21% rests with the top ten. What was sequenced was peripheral blood. These receptors were taken from a man in his 70s with acute or convalescent COVID-19.

This clone has more than one count but fewer than ten. The chain has TRBV21-1 and TRBJ1-1; TRBD1, the table's D call, was not compared with the DNA. TRBV21-1 is reported as a pseudogene. The CDR3 is made up of 16 amino acids. The CDR3 here is CASSPRLDRPNTEAFF. The CDR3 nucleotides read TGTGCCAGCAGTCCCCGGTTGGACAGGCCGAACACTGAAGCTTTCTTT.

The rearrangement joins TRBV7-9 to TRBJ1-1; a weak D match, TRBD1 (6 bases). Trimming took 5 bases from V and 2 from J, leaving 15 bases between them. CDR3 length: 15 amino acids. Germline CDR1 SEHNR, CDR2 FQNEAQ (reference sequence). The CDR3 DNA reads as TGTGCCAGCAGCGCTACCGACAGGATAAACACTGAAGCTTTCTTT. This encodes CASSATDRINTEAFF.

CDR3 DNA: TGTGCCAGCAGCAAGGGGGCAACTAATGAAAAACTGTTTTTT. Translating it yields CASSKGATNEKLFF. This rearrangement joins TRBV28 to TRBJ1-4; a weak D match, TRBD1 (6 bases). Trimming shortened V by 6 bases and J by 0 bases, and 8 bases separated the two germline ends. CDR3 length: 14 residues. Germline CDR1 is MDHEN and CDR2 is SYDVKM.

This clone turned up a few times. This chain joins TRBV9 and TRBJ2-1, with 11 nucleotides matching TRBD2. Germline values: CDR1 SGDLS, CDR2 YYNGEE. V lost 6 bases, J lost 4 bases, and 3 bases stayed unmatched. This CDR3 is 14 amino acids long. CDR3 DNA sequence: TGTGCCAGCACCGGGACTAGCGGTTACAATGAGCAGTTCTTC. Translation gives CASTGTSGYNEQFF.

This chain joins TRBV28 and TRBJ1-1, with D possibly TRBD1 on 5 matching bases. V was clipped by 0 bases and J by 4 bases, with 12 bases between them. Germline lookup yields CDR1 MDHEN and CDR2 SYDVKM. The CDR3 extends over 15 amino acids. The CDR3 sequence: CASSLWAAGGTEAFF. The CDR3 region has the DNA TGTGCCAGCAGTTTATGGGCCGCGGGGGGCACTGAAGCTTTCTTT. The full variable domain, its missing parts supplied by reference TRBV28 and TRBJ1-1, is DVKVTQSSRYLVKRTGEKVFLECVQDMDHENMFWYRQDPGLGLRLIYFSYDVKMKEKGDIPEGYSVSREKKERFSLILESASTNQTSMYLCASSLWAAGGTEAFFGQGTRLTVV.

The rearrangement links TRBV28 to TRBJ2-4; D gene uncertain. The V end lost 6 bases, the J end lost 6 bases, and 12 bases lay between the germline ends. This CDR3 is 13 amino acids long. Per germline, CDR1 MDHEN and CDR2 SYDVKM. Written as DNA, the CDR3 is TGTGCCAGCAGCAGTTTTATGGTAAACATTCAGTACTTC. Protein: CASSSFMVNIQYF.

In its sample, this clone was seen once. Written as DNA, the CDR3 is TGTGCCAGCAGTCGCCAGGGTGGCAACGTCCTGACTTTC. It is translated as CASSRQGGNVLTF. The rearrangement joins TRBV27 to TRBJ2-6; possible D gene TRBD1, 5 bases. V was pared by 5 bases and J by 9 bases, with 11 bases between. Germline-derived CDR1 and CDR2 are MNHEY and SMNVEV (reference sequence). The CDR3 sequence is 13 residues long.

V and J are TRBV4-2 and TRBJ1-1; a weak D match, TRBD1 (6 bases). V lost 0 bases to trimming and J lost 7 bases, with 15 bases between them. CDR3 length equals 15 residues. CDR1 and CDR2 from the germline V gene are LGHNA and YNFKEQ. The CDR3 DNA reads TGTGCCAGCAGCCAAGATTTTAGGACAGATAATGAAGCTTTCTTT. Its protein product is CASSQDFRTDNEAFF.

The rearrangement links TRBV11-3 to TRBJ2-2; D is possibly TRBD1 (6 bases). This CDR3 contains 16 residues. The V end was cut by 2 bases, the J end by 3 bases, with 13 bases between. The germline V gene has CDR1 SGHNT and CDR2 YENEEA. The chain's CDR3 is CASSLQGPEHTGELFF. CDR3 DNA sequence: TGTGCCAGCAGCTTACAGGGGCCGGAGCACACCGGGGAGCTGTTTTTT.

The chain couples TRBV19 to TRBJ1-5; 10 bases fit TRBD1. V trimming: 7 bases; J trimming: 3 bases; junction bases outside the gene matches: 6. Germline V gives CDR1 LNHDA, CDR2 SQIVND (reference sequence). The CDR3 covers 15 residues. CDR3 sequence reads: CASNPDRGYNQPQHF. CDR3 nucleotides: TGTGCCAGTAACCCGGACAGGGGGTACAATCAGCCCCAGCATTTT. Supplemented by reference TRBV19 and TRBJ1-5, the full variable domain reads DGGITQSPKYLFRKEGQNVTLSCEQNLNHDAMYWYRQDPGQGLRLIYYSQIVNDFQKGDIAEGYSVSREKKESFPLTVTSAQKNPTAFYLCASNPDRGYNQPQHFGDGTRLSIL.

CDR3 bases: TGCAGCGTTGAAAACGACAAGAACACTGAAGCTTTCTTT. Protein sequence: CSVENDKNTEAFF. The chain joins TRBV29-1 to TRBJ1-1, with no clear D. Germline CDR1 is SQVTM and CDR2 is ANQGSEA. The CDR3 runs 13 residues. V was clipped by 2 bases and J by 1 base, with 8 bases between them. The full variable domain, its missing parts supplied by reference TRBV29-1 and TRBJ1-1, is SAVISQKPSRDICQRGTSLTIQCQVDSQVTMMFWYRQQPGQSLTLIATANQGSEATYESGFVIDKFPISRPNLTFSTLTVSNMSPEDSSIYLCSVENDKNTEAFFGQGTRLTVV.

This sequence joins TRBV19 and TRBJ2-7; 7 bases fit TRBD2. Trimming cost V 11 bases and J 1 base; bases outside gene matches: 11. Germline loops: CDR1 LNHDA, CDR2 SQIVND (reference sequence). The CDR3 loop spans 14 amino acids. CDR3 coding DNA: TGTGCCGCCAGCGGGGCTAGCGGATCCTACGAGCAGTACTTC. It encodes CAASGASGSYEQYF.

This clone was seen only once. The chain carries TRBV5-1 and TRBJ2-5; 9 positions agree with TRBD1. The CDR3 loop spans 13 amino acids. Germline trimming cut 3 bases from V and 5 bases from J; bases unmatched to any gene: 2. Germline V lookup: CDR1 SGHRS, CDR2 YFSETQ. The CDR3 DNA is TGCGCCAGCAGCTACGGACAGGGGGAGACCCAGTACTTC. The encoded protein is CASSYGQGETQYF.

This clone was found once. The V gene is TRBV5-1, the J gene TRBJ2-3, with 9 bases that match TRBD2. The CDR3 sequence is 14 residues long. V shed 2 bases, J shed 3 bases, and the junction held 1 base outside the gene matches. Looked up from germline, CDR1 is SGHRS and CDR2 is YFSETQ. CDR3: CASSLTSGTDTQYF. The CDR3 nucleotides are TGCGCCAGCAGCTTAACTAGCGGGACAGATACGCAGTATTTT.

The genes are TRBV7-8 and TRBJ1-4; D is unresolved. The V and J ends lost 5 bases and 5 bases respectively, with 9 bases between them. The CDR3 is 13 residues long. Germline loops: CDR1 SGHVS, CDR2 FQNEAQ. As DNA, the CDR3 is TGTGCCAGCAGCCTCGGGAACAATGAAAAACTGTTTTTT. As protein: CASSLGNNEKLFF. Variable domain in full (rest from reference TRBV7-8 and TRBJ1-4): GAGVSQSPRYKVAKRGQDVALRCDPISGHVSLFWYQQALGQGPEFLTYFQNEAQLDKSGLPSDRFFAERPEGSVSTLKIQRTQQEDSAVYLCASSLGNNEKLFFGSGTQLSVL.

The gene calls are TRBV19 and TRBJ1-6, with D maybe TRBD1 (5 bases). The CDR3 covers 18 residues. V was pared by 3 bases and J by 0 bases, with 15 bases between. CDR1 LNHDA and CDR2 SQIVND come from the germline V gene (reference sequence). The CDR3 DNA sequence: TGTGCCAGTAGTATCCAGGGTCGGAGTAGCTCCTATAATTCACCCCTCCACTTT. It yields the protein CASSIQGRSSSYNSPLHF.

This clone is medium-sized (0.01 to 0.1%). The genes are TRBV4-2 and TRBJ2-7; 7 bases line up with TRBD2. Germline V CDR1 and CDR2: LGHNA, YNFKEQ. J gave up 6 bases and V 5 bases, and 7 bases lay outside the gene matches. The CDR3 is made up of 13 amino acids. Written as DNA, the CDR3 is TGTGCCAGCAGCTTGGGGACTACCACCGAGCAGTACTTC. This codes for CASSLGTTTEQYF.

The chain is built from TRBV4-2 and TRBJ2-3; 7 bases fit TRBD2. The CDR3 contains 16 residues. The junction had 9 bases not matched to a gene; V was cut back by 4 bases and J by 2 bases. Per the germline V gene, CDR1 is LGHNA and CDR2 is YNFKEQ. The CDR3 is CASSLRASGATDTQYF. CDR3 nucleotides: TGTGCCAGCAGCCTCAGGGCTAGCGGAGCCACAGATACGCAGTATTTT.

In DNA form, the CDR3 reads TGTGCCAGCAGCTTAGCCAGCGGGGCTGGGCAAGAGACCCAGTACTTC. Amino acid sequence: CASSLASGAGQETQYF. V usage is TRBV7-9 and J usage is TRBJ2-5; TRBD2 agrees at 7 bases. This CDR3 spans 16 amino acids. V lost 0 bases and J lost 2; bases outside the gene matches: 6. Germline CDR1 and CDR2: SEHNR and FQNEAQ (reference sequence). The complete variable domain, with remaining parts taken from reference TRBV7-9 and TRBJ2-5, reads DTGVSQNPRHKITKRGQNVTFRCDPISEHNRLYWYRQTLGQGPEFLTYFQNEAQLEKSRLLSDRFSAERPKGSFSTLEIQRTEQGDSAMYLCASSLASGAGQETQYFGPGTRLLVL.

In DNA, the CDR3 is TGTGCCAGCAGTCAGCCCCTTGGGGGGAAGAACACTGAAGCTTTCTTT. Translation gives CASSQPLGGKNTEAFF. This rearrangement joins TRBV27 to TRBJ1-1, with a weak D call TRBD1 (5 bases). Trimming shortened V by 5 bases and J by 1 base, and 17 bases separated the two germline ends. Germline assignment: CDR1 MNHEY and CDR2 SMNVEV (reference sequence). The CDR3 has 16 amino acids.